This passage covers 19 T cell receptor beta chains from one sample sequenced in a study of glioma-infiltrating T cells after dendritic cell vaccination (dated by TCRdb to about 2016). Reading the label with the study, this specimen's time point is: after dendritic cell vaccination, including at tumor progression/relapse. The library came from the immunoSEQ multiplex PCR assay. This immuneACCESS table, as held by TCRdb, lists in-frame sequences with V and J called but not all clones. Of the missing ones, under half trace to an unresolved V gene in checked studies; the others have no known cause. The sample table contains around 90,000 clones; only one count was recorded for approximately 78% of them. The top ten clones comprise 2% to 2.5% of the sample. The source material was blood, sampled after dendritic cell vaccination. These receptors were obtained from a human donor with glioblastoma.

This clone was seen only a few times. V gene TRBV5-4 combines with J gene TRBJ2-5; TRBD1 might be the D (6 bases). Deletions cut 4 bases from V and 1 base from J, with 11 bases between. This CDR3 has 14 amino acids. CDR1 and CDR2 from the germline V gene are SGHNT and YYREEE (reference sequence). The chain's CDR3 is CASSRTVFQETQYF. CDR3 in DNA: TGTGCCAGCAGCCGGACAGTGTTCCAAGAGACCCAGTACTTC.

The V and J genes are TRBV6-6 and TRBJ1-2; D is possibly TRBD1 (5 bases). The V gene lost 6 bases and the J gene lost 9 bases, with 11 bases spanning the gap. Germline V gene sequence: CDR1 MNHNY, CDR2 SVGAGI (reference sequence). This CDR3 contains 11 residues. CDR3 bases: TGTGCCAGCAGAGGGGAAGGGAGCTACACCTTC. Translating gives CASRGEGSYTF.

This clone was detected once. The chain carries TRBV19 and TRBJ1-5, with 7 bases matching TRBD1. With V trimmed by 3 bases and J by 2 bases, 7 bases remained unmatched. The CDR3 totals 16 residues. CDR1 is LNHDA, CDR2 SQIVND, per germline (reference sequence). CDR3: CASSIYTGDGNQPQHF. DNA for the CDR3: TGTGCCAGTAGTATCTACACAGGGGATGGCAATCAGCCCCAGCATTTT.

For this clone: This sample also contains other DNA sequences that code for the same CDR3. The CDR3, as DNA: TGTGCCAGCAGCCCGGACAGGGGAGGCTATGGCTACACCTTC. Amino acids: CASSPDRGGYGYTF. V gene TRBV5-6 combines with J gene TRBJ1-2, with 9 nucleotides matching TRBD1. The V gene's germline CDR1 is SGHDT and CDR2 YYEEEE. The V gene end was trimmed by 4 bases and the J gene end by 4 bases; junction bases not matched to a gene: 5. The CDR3 extends over 14 amino acids.

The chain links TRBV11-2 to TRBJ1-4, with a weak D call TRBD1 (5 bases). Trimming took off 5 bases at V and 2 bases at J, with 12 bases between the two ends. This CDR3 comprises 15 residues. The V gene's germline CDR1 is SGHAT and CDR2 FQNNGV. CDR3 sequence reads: CASSRQGTTNEKLFF. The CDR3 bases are TGTGCCAGCAGCCGCCAGGGTACCACTAATGAAAAACTGTTTTTT.

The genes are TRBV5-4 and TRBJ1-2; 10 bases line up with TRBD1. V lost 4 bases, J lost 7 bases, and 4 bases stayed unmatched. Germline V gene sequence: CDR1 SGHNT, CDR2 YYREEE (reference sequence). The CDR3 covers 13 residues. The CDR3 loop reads CASSGTGVFGYTF. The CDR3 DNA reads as TGTGCCAGCAGCGGGACAGGGGTGTTTGGCTACACCTTC.

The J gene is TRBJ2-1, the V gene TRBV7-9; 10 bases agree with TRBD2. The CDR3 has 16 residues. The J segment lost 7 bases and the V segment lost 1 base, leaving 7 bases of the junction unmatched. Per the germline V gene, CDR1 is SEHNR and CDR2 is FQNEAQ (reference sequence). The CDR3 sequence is CASSLVLAGAGNEQFF. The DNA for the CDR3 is TGTGCCAGCAGCTTAGTCCTAGCGGGGGCGGGGAATGAGCAGTTCTTC.

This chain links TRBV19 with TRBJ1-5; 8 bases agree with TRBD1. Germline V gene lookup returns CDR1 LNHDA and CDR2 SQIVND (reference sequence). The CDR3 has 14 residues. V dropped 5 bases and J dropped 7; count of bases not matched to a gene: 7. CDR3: CASSLTTGGQPQHF. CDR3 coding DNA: TGTGCCAGTAGTTTGACAACAGGGGGACAGCCCCAGCATTTT.

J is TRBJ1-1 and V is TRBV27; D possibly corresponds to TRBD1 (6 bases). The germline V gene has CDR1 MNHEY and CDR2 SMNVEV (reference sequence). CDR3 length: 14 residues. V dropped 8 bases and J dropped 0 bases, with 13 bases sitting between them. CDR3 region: CASVGGGLNTEAFF. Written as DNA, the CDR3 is TGTGCCAGCGTCGGGGGGGGCCTGAACACTGAAGCTTTCTTT.

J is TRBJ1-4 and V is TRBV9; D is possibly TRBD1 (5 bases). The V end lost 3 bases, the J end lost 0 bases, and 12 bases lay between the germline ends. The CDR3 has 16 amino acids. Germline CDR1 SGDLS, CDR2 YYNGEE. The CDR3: CASSAEGFATNEKLFF. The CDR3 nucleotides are TGTGCCAGCAGCGCGGAGGGGTTCGCAACTAATGAAAAACTGTTTTTT.

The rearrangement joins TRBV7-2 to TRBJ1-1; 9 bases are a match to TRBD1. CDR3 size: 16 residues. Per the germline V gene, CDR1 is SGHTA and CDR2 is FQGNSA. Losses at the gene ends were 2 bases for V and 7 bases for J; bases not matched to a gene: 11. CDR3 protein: CASSLFRTGAGGEAFF. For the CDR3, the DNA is TGTGCCAGCAGCTTATTCAGGACAGGGGCTGGAGGTGAAGCTTTCTTT.

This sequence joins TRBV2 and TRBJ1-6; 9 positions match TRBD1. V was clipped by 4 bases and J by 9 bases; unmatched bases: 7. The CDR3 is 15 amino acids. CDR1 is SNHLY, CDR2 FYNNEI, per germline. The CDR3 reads CASSADRGVTSPLHF. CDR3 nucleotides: TGTGCCAGCAGTGCGGACAGGGGTGTTACTTCACCCCTCCACTTT.

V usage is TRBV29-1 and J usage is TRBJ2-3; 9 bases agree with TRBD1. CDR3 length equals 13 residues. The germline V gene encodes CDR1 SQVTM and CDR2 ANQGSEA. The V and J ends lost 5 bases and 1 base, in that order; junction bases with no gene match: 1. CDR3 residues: CSVRTGGTDTQYF. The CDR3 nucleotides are TGCAGCGTTAGGACAGGGGGCACAGATACGCAGTATTTT.

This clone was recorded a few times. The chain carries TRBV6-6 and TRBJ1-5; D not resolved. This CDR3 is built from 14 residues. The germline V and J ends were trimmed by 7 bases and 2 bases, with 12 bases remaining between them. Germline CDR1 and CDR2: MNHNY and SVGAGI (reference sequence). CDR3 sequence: CASTREGGNQPQHF. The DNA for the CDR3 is TGTGCCAGCACCCGGGAGGGCGGCAATCAGCCCCAGCATTTT.

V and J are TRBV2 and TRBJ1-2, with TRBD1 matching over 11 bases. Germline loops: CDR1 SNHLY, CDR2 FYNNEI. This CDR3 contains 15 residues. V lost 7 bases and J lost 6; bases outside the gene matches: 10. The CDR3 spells CASKQWDRGGDGYTF. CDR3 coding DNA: TGTGCCAGCAAGCAGTGGGACAGGGGGGGTGATGGCTACACCTTC.

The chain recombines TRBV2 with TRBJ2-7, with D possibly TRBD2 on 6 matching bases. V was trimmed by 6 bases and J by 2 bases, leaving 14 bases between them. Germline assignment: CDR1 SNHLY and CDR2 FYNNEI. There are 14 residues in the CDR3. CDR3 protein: CASSRDFSAYEQYF. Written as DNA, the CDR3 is TGTGCCAGCAGCCGGGACTTCTCGGCCTACGAGCAGTACTTC.

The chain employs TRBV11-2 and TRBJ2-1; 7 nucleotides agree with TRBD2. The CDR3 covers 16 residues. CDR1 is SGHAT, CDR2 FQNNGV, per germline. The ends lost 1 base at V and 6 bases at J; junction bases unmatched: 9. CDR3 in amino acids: CASSLGSAGVANEQFF. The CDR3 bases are TGTGCCAGCAGCTTAGGTTCGGCGGGAGTTGCCAATGAGCAGTTCTTC.

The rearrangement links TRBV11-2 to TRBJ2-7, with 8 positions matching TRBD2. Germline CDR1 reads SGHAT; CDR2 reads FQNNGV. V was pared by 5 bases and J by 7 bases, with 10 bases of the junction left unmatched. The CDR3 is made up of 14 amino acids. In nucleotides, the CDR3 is TGTGCCAGCAGCCAACCGGGACTAGTTTGGGAGCAGTACTTC. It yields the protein CASSQPGLVWEQYF.

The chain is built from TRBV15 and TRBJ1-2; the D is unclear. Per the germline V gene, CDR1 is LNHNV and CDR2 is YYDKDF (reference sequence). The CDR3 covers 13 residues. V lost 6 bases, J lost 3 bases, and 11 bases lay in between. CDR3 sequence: CATSPGDYYGYTF. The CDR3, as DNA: TGTGCCACCAGTCCGGGAGACTACTATGGCTACACCTTC.